This TCR beta chain was recorded in a study of follicular helper T cells after annual influenza vaccination. As regards this clone: Its antigen is not known.

The CDR3 is 12 amino acids. In germline, CDR1 is MNHNS, CDR2 SASEGT. Trimming removed 3 bases from V and 3 bases from J, with 3 bases in between. The method was immunoSEQ multiplex PCR; TCRdb's version includes in-frame clones alone and lacks a portion of them. The repertoire holds a few thousand clones, 65% to 80% seen once, with about 1.5% in the top ten. General study points: ICOS+CD38+ cTfh clonality change tracked circulating plasmablast frequency change.

As for time point: 2014-2015 season, pre-vaccination. This sample comprised CXCR5+ CD38- circulating T follicular helper cells from blood, obtained on the day of influenza vaccination. Described subset: circulating Tfh, non-naive CD4+CXCR5+PD-1+ (ICOS+CD38+ or ICOS-CD38-). This receptor was identified in an adult who received the influenza vaccine. The chain has TRBV6-1 and TRBJ1-5, with no clear D. The CDR3 region has the DNA TGTGCCAGCAGTGACTCCAATCAGCCCCAGCATTTT. Translated: CASSDSNQPQHF.